A selection of T cell receptor beta chains follows, all from one sample in a study of cytomegalovirus exposure and HLA in healthy donors. Generated by immunoSEQ multiplex PCR, the TCRdb table keeps only in-frame clones and is missing some. The sample holds more than 200,000 clones. The sample was PBMCs. The receptors here all came from a woman in her 30s in good health and CMV-seropositive. The CDR3 runs from the conserved cysteine through the conserved F or W. D genes are given only for firm matches.

J gene: TRBJ2-3
D gene: .
V gene: TRBV9
CDR3 DNA: TGTGCCAGCAGCGTAGTAGAAGATACGCAGTATTTT
CDR3 protein: CASSVVEDTQYF

J gene: TRBJ2-3
D gene: TRBD1
V gene: TRBV2
CDR3 DNA: TGTGCCAGCAGTGGAACGGCACCAGGGGGAGGCACAGATACGCAGTATTTT
CDR3 protein: CASSGTAPGGGTDTQYF

J gene: TRBJ1-2
D gene: .
V gene: TRBV4-1
CDR3 DNA: TGCGCCAGCAGCCAAGACAAGGTGGGAGGTCATGCGAGCTACACCTTC
CDR3 protein: CASSQDKVGGHASYTF

J gene: TRBJ2-1
D gene: TRBD1
V gene: TRBV7-9
CDR3 DNA: TGTGCCAGCAGCAGCAAACCGGGACAGGGAGACGATGAGCAGTTCTTC
CDR3 protein: CASSSKPGQGDDEQFF

J gene: TRBJ2-7
D gene: TRBD1
V gene: TRBV9
CDR3 DNA: TGTGCCAGCAGCGCCACAGGGGCCCCCTCCTACGAGCAGTACTTC
CDR3 protein: CASSATGAPSYEQYF

J gene: TRBJ2-1
D gene: TRBD1
V gene: TRBV10-3
CDR3 DNA: TGTGCCATCAGGAGACAGGGGCCAAATGGGAATGAGCAGTTCTTC
CDR3 protein: CAIRRQGPNGNEQFF

J gene: TRBJ1-5
D gene: TRBD1
V gene: TRBV30
CDR3 DNA: TGTGCCTGGAGTATTGCGACAGGGGGGCAGCCCCAGCATTTT
CDR3 protein: CAWSIATGGQPQHF

J gene: TRBJ1-2
D gene: .
V gene: TRBV29-1
CDR3 DNA: TGCAGCGTTGAACATCTCGAAGGGGGGGGAGTACATCGCTACACCTTC
CDR3 protein: CSVEHLEGGGVHRYTF

J gene: TRBJ2-1
D gene: .
V gene: TRBV29-1
CDR3 DNA: TGCAGCGCTACACGCAGGCGAATCAATGAGCAGTTCTTC
CDR3 protein: CSATRRRINEQFF

J gene: TRBJ1-6
D gene: .
V gene: TRBV9
CDR3 DNA: TGTGCCAGCAGCGCCTACCTGGCAGGGAAGAACTCACCCCTCCACTTT
CDR3 protein: CASSAYLAGKNSPLHF

J gene: TRBJ1-4
D gene: .
V gene: TRBV28
CDR3 DNA: TGTGCCAGCAGTTTCTCTTTTTTGACAGGAGATGAAAAACTGTTTTTT
CDR3 protein: CASSFSFLTGDEKLFF

J gene: TRBJ1-5
D gene: TRBD1
V gene: TRBV19
CDR3 DNA: TGTGCCGGGGGACAGAGCCATAGCAATCAGCCCCAGCATTTT
CDR3 protein: CAGGQSHSNQPQHF

J gene: TRBJ2-5
D gene: .
V gene: TRBV5-1
CDR3 DNA: TGCGCCAGCAGCTTTGGGGGAGGAGAGACCCAGTACTTC
CDR3 protein: CASSFGGGETQYF

J gene: TRBJ2-7
D gene: TRBD1
V gene: TRBV10-3
CDR3 DNA: TGTGCCATCAGTTTATCGGGACAGGGGTCTCGCGAGCAGTACTTC
CDR3 protein: CAISLSGQGSREQYF

J gene: TRBJ1-3
D gene: .
V gene: TRBV6-5
CDR3 DNA: TGTGCCAGTCGAGGACTAAATGGAAACACCATATATTTT
CDR3 protein: CASRGLNGNTIYF

J gene: TRBJ2-1
D gene: .
V gene: TRBV6-1
CDR3 DNA: TGTGCCAGCAGTGAATCCGGGACTCCTCCCTACAATGAGCAGTTCTTC
CDR3 protein: CASSESGTPPYNEQFF